Following are 18 T cell receptor beta chains from one sample sequenced in a study of blood T cell repertoires in COVID-19. The method was immunoSEQ multiplex PCR; TCRdb's version includes in-frame clones alone and lacks a portion of them. Of 200,000 to 250,000 clones in the sample, 82% were seen once. The material sequenced was peripheral blood. All receptors come from a woman aged 40 to 50 with acute or convalescent COVID-19.

CDR3 in amino acids: CASGLRRDSNSYEQYF. The CDR3 region has the DNA TGTGCTAGTGGTTTGCGTCGGGACAGCAATTCCTACGAGCAGTACTTC. The chain links TRBV12-5 to TRBJ2-7; TRBD1 matches 7 bases. Per the germline V gene, CDR1 is LGHNT and CDR2 is FRNRAP. The CDR3 is 16 residues long. V lost 2 bases, J lost 1 base, and 8 bases stayed unmatched.

The chain is built from TRBV6-5 and TRBJ2-5, with TRBD2 matching over 8 bases. The CDR3 runs to 15 residues. Germline V gene data show CDR1 as MNHEY and CDR2 as SVGAGI. Unmatched junction bases numbered 8, after V lost 7 bases and J lost 1 base. In DNA form, the CDR3 reads TGTGCCAGCATCCGGGAGGGAACCATCCAAGAGACCCAGTACTTC. Protein product: CASIREGTIQETQYF.

J is TRBJ1-2 and V is TRBV6-6; D call uncertain. V was shortened by 2 bases and J by 4 bases, with 11 bases between the two germline ends. This CDR3 is built from 14 residues. Germline-derived CDR1 and CDR2 are MNHNY and SVGAGI (reference sequence). The CDR3 here is CASSYTEDPYGYTF. As DNA, the CDR3 is TGTGCCAGCAGTTACACCGAGGATCCCTATGGCTACACCTTC.

The chain links TRBV7-9 to TRBJ2-7; unclear D gene. The V end was cut by 2 bases, the J end by 2 bases, with 7 bases between. This CDR3 is 13 amino acids long. From germline, CDR1 is SEHNR and CDR2 FQNEAQ (reference sequence). The chain's CDR3 is CASSLTTPYEQYF. The CDR3 DNA reads TGTGCCAGCAGCTTAACTACCCCCTACGAGCAGTACTTC.

The chain carries TRBV30 and TRBJ2-1; D is perhaps TRBD2 (7 bases). Germline V CDR1 and CDR2: GTSNPN, SVGIG (reference sequence). This CDR3 region has 17 residues. Trimming removed 0 bases from V and 5 bases from J, with 20 bases in between. CDR3 coding DNA: TGTGCCTGGAGTGTACGCGGGGGCGTGCTTTCCGACAATGAGCAGTTCTTC. As protein: CAWSVRGGVLSDNEQFF.

This CDR3 reads CASRPTGGSYNEQFF. CDR3 bases: TGTGCAAGTCGACCTACAGGGGGGTCCTACAATGAGCAGTTCTTC. V usage is TRBV12-2 and J usage is TRBJ2-1; whether TRBD1, the table's D call, matches the DNA was not checked. TRBV12-2 is noted as a pseudogene. The CDR3 length is 15 residues.

CDR3 sequence reads: CASSLARDSEQYF. The CDR3 DNA is TGTGCCAGCAGCTTGGCCAGGGACTCGGAGCAGTACTTC. The chain carries TRBV5-4 and TRBJ2-7, with D possibly matching TRBD2 (6 bases). This CDR3 contains 13 residues. Per germline, CDR1 SGHNT and CDR2 YYREEE (reference sequence). Trimming stripped 0 bases from V and 7 bases from J, with 11 bases between.

The chain is built from TRBV19 and TRBJ1-1; D is perhaps TRBD1 (5 bases). The CDR3 runs to 17 residues. V was cut by 5 bases and J by 0 bases, with 19 bases left in between. Germline CDR1 LNHDA, CDR2 SQIVND (reference sequence). The CDR3 bases are TGTGCCAGTAGTCCGATTCTGTCCAGGGAATTGAACACTGAAGCTTTCTTT. Amino acid sequence: CASSPILSRELNTEAFF.

This clone showed up many times. This sequence joins TRBV7-9 and TRBJ1-6; no reliable D call. Germline-derived CDR1 and CDR2 are SEHNR and FQNEAQ (reference sequence). V was pared by 1 base and J by 10 bases, with 5 bases between. The CDR3 consists of 12 residues. The CDR3 coding sequence is TGTGCCAGCAGCTTAGTTCTCTCACCCCTCCACTTT. It codes for CASSLVLSPLHF.

The chain employs TRBV9 and TRBJ2-3; D is undetermined. Trimming stripped 0 bases from V and 4 bases from J, with 6 bases between. From germline, CDR1 is SGDLS and CDR2 YYNGEE. The CDR3 runs to 13 residues. CDR3 residues: CASSVERADTQYF. The DNA of the CDR3 is TGTGCCAGCAGCGTAGAGCGTGCAGATACGCAGTATTTT.

The chain couples TRBV2 to TRBJ1-2; the match to TRBD1 covers 7 bases. Germline V gives CDR1 SNHLY, CDR2 FYNNEI. The J segment lost 1 base and the V segment lost 0 bases, leaving 8 bases of the junction unmatched. The CDR3 length is 17 residues. The CDR3 DNA reads TGTGCCAGCAGTGAAGCGGGGACAGCCACCATTAACTATGGCTACACCTTC. Translated: CASSEAGTATINYGYTF.

V gene TRBV5-1 combines with J gene TRBJ1-5, with a tentative D call TRBD1 (6 bases). The CDR3 covers 15 residues. The germline CDR1 and CDR2 sequences are SGHRS and YFSETQ. V was cut by 4 bases and J by 0 bases, with 11 bases left in between. The CDR3 region has the DNA TGCGCCAGCAGCACGGACAGTAATAGCAATCAGCCCCAGCATTTT. Amino acids: CASSTDSNSNQPQHF. The full variable domain, rest sourced from reference TRBV5-1 and TRBJ1-5, is KAGVTQTPRYLIKTRGQQVTLSCSPISGHRSVSWYQQTPGQGLQFLFEYFSETQRNKGNFPGRFSGRQFSNSRSEMNVSTLELGDSALYLCASSTDSNSNQPQHFGDGTRLSIL.

V usage is TRBV12-3 or TRBV12-4 and J usage is TRBJ1-1; D is uncertain. CDR3 length: 12 amino acids. Trimming cost V 5 bases and J 1 base, with 5 bases left between them. CDR3 amino acids: CASSTRNTEAFF. CDR3 nucleotides: TGTGCCAGCAGTACTAGGAACACTGAAGCTTTCTTT.

The chain has TRBV19 and TRBJ2-7; 14 bases are shared with TRBD2. The CDR3 length is 14 residues. Losses at the gene ends were 6 bases for V and 6 bases for J; bases not matched to a gene: 4. Germline assignment: CDR1 LNHDA and CDR2 SQIVND (reference sequence). CDR3 in amino acids: CASSLGLAGVEQYF. CDR3 nucleotide sequence: TGTGCCAGTAGCCTGGGACTAGCGGGAGTCGAGCAGTACTTC.

The J gene is TRBJ1-2, the V gene TRBV3-1 (or the pseudogene TRBV3-2); D may be TRBD1 (6 bases). Germline V CDR1 and CDR2: LGHDT, YNNKEL (reference sequence). CDR3 length: 15 residues. V lost 0 bases and J 8 bases, leaving 16 bases between the germline ends. DNA for the CDR3: TGTGCCAGCAGCCAAGAAGGAAATGGACAGCGCGGCTACACCTTC. It encodes CASSQEGNGQRGYTF.

This rearrangement joins TRBV4-1 to TRBJ2-7; no firm D call. The CDR3 covers 14 residues. From germline, CDR1 is MGHRA and CDR2 YSYEKL. V was pared by 1 base and J by 3 bases, with 10 bases between. The CDR3 here is CASSQGHRSYEQYF. CDR3 in DNA: TGCGCCAGCAGCCAAGGACACCGTAGCTACGAGCAGTACTTC.

The chain joins TRBV6-1 to TRBJ2-3; weak D call: TRBD1 (6 bases). The CDR3 length is 13 residues. Trimming took off 0 bases at V and 8 bases at J, with 9 bases between the two ends. Germline values: CDR1 MNHNS, CDR2 SASEGT. The CDR3 loop is CASSEATGLTQYF. For the CDR3, the DNA is TGTGCCAGCAGTGAAGCAACAGGGCTTACGCAGTATTTT.

The rearrangement joins TRBV5-1 to TRBJ2-7; 9 bases map to TRBD1. The CDR3 has 16 amino acids. Trimming removed 0 bases from V and 1 base from J; junction bases left unmatched: 5. Per the germline V gene, CDR1 is SGHRS and CDR2 is YFSETQ. The CDR3 DNA reads as TGCGCCAGCAGCTTGGGTTTGGGACAGGGATCCTACGAGCAGTACTTC. Residues: CASSLGLGQGSYEQYF. The whole variable domain, filled in from reference TRBV5-1 and TRBJ2-7, reads KAGVTQTPRYLIKTRGQQVTLSCSPISGHRSVSWYQQTPGQGLQFLFEYFSETQRNKGNFPGRFSGRQFSNSRSEMNVSTLELGDSALYLCASSLGLGQGSYEQYFGPGTRLTVT.